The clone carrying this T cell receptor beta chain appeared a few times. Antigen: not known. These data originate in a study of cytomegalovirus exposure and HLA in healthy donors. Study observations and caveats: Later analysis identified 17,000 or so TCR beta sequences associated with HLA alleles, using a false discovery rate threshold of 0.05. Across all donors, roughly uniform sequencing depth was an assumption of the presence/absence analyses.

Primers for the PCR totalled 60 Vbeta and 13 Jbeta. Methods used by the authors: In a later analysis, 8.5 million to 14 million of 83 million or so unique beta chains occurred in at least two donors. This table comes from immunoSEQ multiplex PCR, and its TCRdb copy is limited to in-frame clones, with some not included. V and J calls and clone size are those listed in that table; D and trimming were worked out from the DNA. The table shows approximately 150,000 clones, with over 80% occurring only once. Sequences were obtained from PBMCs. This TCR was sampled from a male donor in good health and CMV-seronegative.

The CDR3 nucleotides read TGCGCCAGCAGCCCATTGACAGAATCTAATGAAAAACTGTTTTTT. Its protein is CASSPLTESNEKLFF. V usage is TRBV5-1 and J usage is TRBJ1-4; D perhaps matches TRBD1 (5 bases). The V end lost 4 bases, the J end lost 3 bases, and 13 bases lay between the germline ends. Looked up from germline, CDR1 is SGHRS and CDR2 is YFSETQ. CDR3 length: 15 amino acids.